This TCR beta chain was sequenced in a study of blood T cells in healthy people across ages. It was with a sample-barcoded 5' primer and a J-beta primer mix that a second PCR of roughly 6 to 12 cycles was run. TCRdb redid the calling of the 5' RACE reads with MiXCR, one entry per CDR3 protein. The profile covers 660,000 or so distinct CDR3 sequences, with about 54% appearing a single time and 30% to 45% taken by the ten largest. Sequencing used blood. This TCR was recovered from a man aged 55 to 70 in good health.

CDR3 DNA: TGCAGTGCTCTCGTCCCGCCATACACAGATACGCAGTATTTT. Protein: CSALVPPYTDTQYF. The chain employs TRBV20-1 and TRBJ2-3, with D uncertain. The V gene lost 5 bases and the J gene lost 2 bases, with 14 bases spanning the gap. The CDR3 is 14 residues long. CDR1 is DFQATT, CDR2 SNEGSKA, per germline (reference sequence).